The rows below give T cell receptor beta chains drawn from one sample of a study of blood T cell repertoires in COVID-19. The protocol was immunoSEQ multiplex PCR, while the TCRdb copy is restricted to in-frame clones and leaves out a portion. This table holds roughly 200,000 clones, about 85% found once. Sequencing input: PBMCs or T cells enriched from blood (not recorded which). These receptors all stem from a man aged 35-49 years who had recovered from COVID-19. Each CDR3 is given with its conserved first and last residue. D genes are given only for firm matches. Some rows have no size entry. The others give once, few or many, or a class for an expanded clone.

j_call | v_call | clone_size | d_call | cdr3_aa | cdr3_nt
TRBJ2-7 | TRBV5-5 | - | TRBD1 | CASSGTAAAREQYF | TGTGCCAGCAGCGGGACAGCCGCGGCGCGGGAGCAGTACTTC
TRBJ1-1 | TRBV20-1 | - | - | CSASRAEAFF | TGCAGTGCTAGCCGGGCTGAAGCTTTCTTT
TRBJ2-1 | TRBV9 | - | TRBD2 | CASSVDLAGGWYGNEQFF | TGTGCCAGCAGCGTAGATCTAGCGGGAGGGTGGTATGGCAATGAGCAGTTCTTC
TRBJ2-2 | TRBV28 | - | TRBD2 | CASSNSGLAGHTGELFF | TGTGCCAGCAGTAACTCCGGACTAGCGGGGCACACCGGGGAGCTGTTTTTT
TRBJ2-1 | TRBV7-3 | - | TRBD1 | CASSLGGQSNEQFF | TGTGCCAGCAGCTTAGGGGGACAGTCCAATGAGCAGTTCTTC
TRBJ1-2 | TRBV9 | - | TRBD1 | CASSVLQGSYGYTF | TGTGCCAGCAGCGTCTTACAGGGGAGCTATGGCTACACCTTC
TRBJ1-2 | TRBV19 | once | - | CASSIGRAAGYTF | TGTGCCAGTAGTATAGGCCGTGCGGCGGGCTACACCTTC
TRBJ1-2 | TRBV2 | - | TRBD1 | CASTGTAKDYGYTF | TGTGCCAGCACTGGGACAGCCAAGGACTATGGCTACACCTTC
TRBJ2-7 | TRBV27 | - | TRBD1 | CATRYGQGFYEQYF | TGTGCCACCCGATACGGACAGGGTTTCTACGAGCAGTACTTC
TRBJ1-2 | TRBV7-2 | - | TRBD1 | CASSLAGGTDRGPGGYGYTF | TGTGCCAGCAGCTTAGCAGGCGGCACGGACAGGGGGCCCGGCGGCTATGGCTACACCTTC
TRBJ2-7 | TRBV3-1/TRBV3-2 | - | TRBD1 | CASSQVYPGTGRNEQYF | TGTGCCAGCAGCCAAGTTTACCCCGGGACAGGGCGAAACGAGCAGTACTTC
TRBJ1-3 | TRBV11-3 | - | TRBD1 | CASSLGQISGNTIYF | TGTGCCAGCAGCTTGGGACAGATCTCTGGAAACACCATATATTTT
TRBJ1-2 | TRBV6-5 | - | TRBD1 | CASSITGGGYTF | TGTGCCAGCAGTATCACAGGGGGTGGCTACACCTTC
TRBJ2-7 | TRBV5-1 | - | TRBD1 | CASSLAHRGLYEQYF | TGCGCCAGCAGCTTGGCCCACAGGGGTCTCTACGAGCAGTACTTC
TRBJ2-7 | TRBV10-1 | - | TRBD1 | CASSEWGAGTGSDEQYF | TGCGCCAGCAGTGAGTGGGGGGCCGGGACAGGGTCCGACGAGCAGTACTTC
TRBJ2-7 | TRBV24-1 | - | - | CATYLPVLPLYEQYF | TGTGCCACATACCTACCGGTTCTCCCCCTCTACGAGCAGTACTTC
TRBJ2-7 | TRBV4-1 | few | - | CASSQTPRTYEQYF | TGCGCCAGCAGCCAAACCCCCAGGACCTACGAGCAGTACTTC
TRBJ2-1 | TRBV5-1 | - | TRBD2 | CASSYGTSGGHEFF | TGCGCCAGCAGCTACGGGACTAGCGGGGGCCACGAGTTCTTC
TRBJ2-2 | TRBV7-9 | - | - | CATLLPTGELFF | TGTGCCACTCTATTGCCCACCGGGGAGCTGTTTTTT
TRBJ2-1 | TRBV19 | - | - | CASSIQGRSSYNEQFF | TGTGCCAGTAGTATACAGGGCAGGAGCTCCTACAATGAGCAGTTCTTC
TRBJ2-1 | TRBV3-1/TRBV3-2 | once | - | CASSQGGLPFF | TGTGCCAGCAGCCAAGGGGGACTCCCCTTCTTC
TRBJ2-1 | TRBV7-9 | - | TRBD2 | CASSFPTSGGPGEQFF | TGTGCCAGCAGCTTCCCGACTAGCGGGGGACCCGGTGAGCAGTTCTTC
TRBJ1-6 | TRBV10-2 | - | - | CASSESPPAVVSPLHF | TGCGCCAGTAGTGAGTCGCCACCCGCAGTCGTTTCACCCCTCCACTTT
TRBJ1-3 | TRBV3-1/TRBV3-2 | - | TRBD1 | CASSPRQGAGNTIYF | TGTGCCAGCAGCCCTCGACAGGGGGCAGGAAACACCATATATTTT
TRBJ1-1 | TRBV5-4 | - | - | CASSLEVGRATEAFF | TGTGCCAGCAGCTTGGAAGTCGGGAGAGCCACTGAAGCTTTCTTT
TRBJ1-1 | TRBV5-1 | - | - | CASSLGHLMNTEAFF | TGCGCCAGCAGCTTGGGACACCTCATGAACACTGAAGCTTTCTTT
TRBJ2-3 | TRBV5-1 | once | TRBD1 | CASSHPGQGLTDTQYF | TGCGCCAGCAGCCATCCGGGACAGGGACTTACAGATACGCAGTATTTT
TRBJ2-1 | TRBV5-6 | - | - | CASSLQTGNEQFF | TGTGCCAGCAGCTTGCAGACAGGCAATGAGCAGTTCTTC
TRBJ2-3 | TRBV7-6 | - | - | CASSPLGGLRTDTQYF | TGTGCCAGCAGCCCCCTCGGGGGACTTCGCACAGATACGCAGTATTTT
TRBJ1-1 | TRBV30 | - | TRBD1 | CAWRFAGQANTEAFF | TGTGCCTGGAGGTTTGCGGGACAGGCGAACACTGAAGCTTTCTTT
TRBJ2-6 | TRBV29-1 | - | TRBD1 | CSVDGGTGALSGANVLTF | TGCAGCGTTGATGGAGGGACAGGGGCGCTCTCTGGGGCCAACGTCCTGACTTTC
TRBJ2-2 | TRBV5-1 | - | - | CASSSSPTVNTGELFF | TGCGCCAGCAGCTCTTCCCCCACAGTGAACACCGGGGAGCTGTTTTTT
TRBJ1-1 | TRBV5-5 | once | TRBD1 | CASSQGTGVTTEAFF | TGTGCCAGCAGCCAGGGGACAGGGGTTACCACTGAAGCTTTCTTT
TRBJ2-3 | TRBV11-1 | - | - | CASSLEERQSDTQYF | TGTGCCAGCAGCCTCGAGGAGAGACAGTCAGATACGCAGTATTTT
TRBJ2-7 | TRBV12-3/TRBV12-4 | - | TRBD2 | CASSYSGAYEQYF | TGTGCCAGCAGCTATAGCGGGGCCTACGAGCAGTACTTC
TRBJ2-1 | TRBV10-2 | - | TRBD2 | CASVAGVDEQFF | TGCGCCAGCGTCGCGGGAGTAGATGAGCAGTTCTTC
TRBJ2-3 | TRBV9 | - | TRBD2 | CASGTSGGTDTQYF | TGTGCCAGCGGTACTAGCGGGGGCACAGATACGCAGTATTTT
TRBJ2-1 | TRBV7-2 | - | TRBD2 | CASSLYPHYRGSSDEQFF | TGTGCCAGCAGCTTATATCCCCACTACCGCGGGAGTAGCGATGAGCAGTTCTTC
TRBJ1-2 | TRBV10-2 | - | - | CASRDTANYGYTF | TGCGCCAGCAGGGACACCGCTAACTATGGCTACACCTTC